These 21 T cell receptor beta chains came from one sample sequenced in a study of T cells in Graves' hyperthyroidism and ophthalmopathy. Regions amplified from RNA transcripts were the TCR beta CDR3 regions. TCR CDR3 regions were first amplified by RT-PCR with HTBI primers. From the multiplex PCR reads, TCRdb called clonotypes with MiXCR, one entry per CDR3 protein. The table lists 250,000 to 350,000 distinct CDR3 sequences, roughly 17% of them singletons. Source material: blood. These receptors all come from a man aged 25-45 years with Graves' hyperthyroidism.

Remarks on this clonotype: Since a much larger clone is just one base distant, this may be a read error. The rearrangement uses TRBV3-1 and TRBJ1-6; D is perhaps TRBD1 (5 bases). Germline values: CDR1 LGHDT, CDR2 YNNKEL (reference sequence). The length of the CDR3 is 15 residues. The CDR3 DNA follows: TGTGCCAGCGCGTTGGGGCAAAATGATAATTCACCCCGCCACTTT. It encodes CASALGQNDNSPRHF. Using reference TRBV3-1 and TRBJ1-6 for the parts outside the CDR3, the full variable domain is DTAVSQTPKYLVTQMGNDKSIKCEQNLGHDTMYWYKQDSKKFLKIMFSYNNKELIINETVPNRFSPKSPDKAHLNLHINSLELGDSAVYFCASALGQNDNSPRHFGNGTRLTVT.

This clonotype was counted ten times or more. The J gene is TRBJ2-7, the V gene TRBV18; 12 positions agree with TRBD2. V lost 8 bases, J lost 2 bases, and 7 bases stayed unmatched. The CDR3 spans 15 residues. Germline V gene sequence: CDR1 KGHSH, CDR2 LQKENI. The CDR3 protein is CASTSSGRGAYEQYF. The DNA of the CDR3 is TGTGCCAGCACCTCTAGCGGGAGGGGGGCCTACGAGCAGTACTTC.

This clonotype was picked up many times. This chain connects TRBV11-3 to TRBJ2-7; TRBD1 might be the D (6 bases). This CDR3 has 15 residues. Germline-derived CDR1 and CDR2 are SGHNT and YENEEA. V lost 1 base to trimming and J lost 2 bases, with 12 bases between them. The CDR3 region is CASSLVGGPPYEQYF. In DNA, the CDR3 is TGTGCCAGCAGCTTAGTAGGGGGACCTCCCTACGAGCAGTACTTC.

This clonotype was recorded many times. V is TRBV12-3 or TRBV12-4 and J is TRBJ2-1, with 14 bases lining up with TRBD2. J gave up 5 bases and V 7 bases, and 7 bases lay outside the gene matches. CDR3 length: 16 amino acids. The chain's CDR3 is CASIGLAGGVHNEQFF. The CDR3 DNA reads TGTGCCAGCATCGGACTAGCGGGAGGAGTTCACAATGAGCAGTTCTTC.

About this clonotype itself: A read error may explain this, as a much larger clone is one base away. The genes are TRBV2 and TRBJ2-1; 12 nucleotides line up with TRBD2. The CDR3 totals 16 residues. J gave up 5 bases and V 5 bases, and 7 bases lay outside the gene matches. Germline lookup yields CDR1 SNHLY and CDR2 FYNNEI. Here the CDR3 DNA reads TGTGCCAGCAGTCTAGCGGGAGGGCCCCTAGACAATGAGCAGTTCTTC. Translated: CASSLAGGPLDNEQFF.

A few counts support this clonotype. V gene TRBV9 combines with J gene TRBJ2-7, with unresolved D. The CDR3 contains 15 residues. V shed 0 bases and J shed 3 bases, with 13 bases lying between them. Germline lookup yields CDR1 SGDLS and CDR2 YYNGEE. For the CDR3, the DNA is TGTGCCAGCAGCGTAGATTCCGCGGATATCTACGAGCAGTACTTC. Protein: CASSVDSADIYEQYF. Complete variable domain (other parts from reference TRBV9 and TRBJ2-7): DSGVTQTPKHLITATGQRVTLRCSPRSGDLSVYWYQQSLDQGLQFLIQYYNGEERAKGNILERFSAQQFPDLHSELNLSSLELGDSALYFCASSVDSADIYEQYFGPGTRLTVT.

This clonotype was picked up a small number of times. The chain carries TRBV19 and TRBJ1-1; a possible D gene is TRBD1 (6 bases). The CDR3 contains 16 residues. Germline V gene lookup returns CDR1 LNHDA and CDR2 SQIVND (reference sequence). V lost 3 bases, J lost 3 bases, and 17 bases lay in between. The DNA of the CDR3 is TGTGCCAGTAGTATGAGCCAGGGGAGAGGGTACACTGAAGCTTTCTTT. This encodes CASSMSQGRGYTEAFF.

Note on this clonotype: One end of the junction varies from germline; a read error may be responsible. The V call is TRBV5-4, the J call TRBJ2-7; TRBD2 aligns across 7 bases. This CDR3 region has 14 residues. Germline V gene data show CDR1 as SGHNT and CDR2 as YYREEE (reference sequence). Here the CDR3 DNA reads TGTGCCAGCAGCTTGGGAGCGGGGACCTACGAGCGGTACTTC. Translating gives CASSLGAGTYERYF.

V and J are TRBV24-1 and TRBJ2-6; D remains ambiguous. The V and J ends lost 3 bases and 3 bases respectively, with 14 bases between them. CDR3 length: 17 residues. CDR1 KGHDR and CDR2 SFDVKD come from the germline V gene. CDR3 residues: CATSDPRMWGGANVLTF. In DNA, the CDR3 is TGTGCCACCAGTGATCCCCGAATGTGGGGTGGGGCCAACGTCCTGACTTTC.

This clonotype was detected ten times or more. The chain uses TRBV7-9 and TRBJ2-3, with D tentatively TRBD1 (6 bases). The CDR3 extends over 14 amino acids. V dropped 2 bases and J dropped 3 bases, with 9 bases sitting between them. Germline V gene lookup returns CDR1 SEHNR and CDR2 FQNEAQ (reference sequence). CDR3 residues: CASSLYRETDTQYF. The CDR3 coding sequence is TGTGCCAGCAGCTTATACAGGGAAACAGATACGCAGTATTTT.

The table lists this clonotype with a few counts. The chain combines TRBV3-1 with TRBJ2-5; D might be TRBD2 (6 bases). The CDR3 is 15 residues long. V lost 4 bases and J 5 bases, leaving 17 bases between the germline ends. Germline V lookup: CDR1 LGHDT, CDR2 YNNKEL (reference sequence). The CDR3 DNA sequence: TGTGCCAGCAGCCTTAAGGACGGGAGTGATGAGACCCAGTACTTC. Amino acid sequence: CASSLKDGSDETQYF.

Many counts were recorded for this clonotype. This chain links TRBV20-1 with TRBJ1-5, with TRBD1 matching 10 bases. This CDR3 contains 12 residues. Germline V lookup: CDR1 DFQATT, CDR2 SNEGSKA (reference sequence). The CDR3 DNA follows: TGCGCCCCGGGACAGGGGAATCAGCCCCAGCATTTT. Translating it yields CAPGQGNQPQHF.

The table lists this clonotype with many counts. The chain links TRBV2 to TRBJ2-3; D not resolved. Germline-derived CDR1 and CDR2 are SNHLY and FYNNEI. The CDR3 length is 14 residues. Trimming took off 6 bases at V and 0 bases at J, with 10 bases between the two ends. This chain's CDR3 is CASRRDTSTDTQYF. As DNA, the CDR3 is TGTGCCAGCAGGCGCGATACTAGCACAGATACGCAGTATTTT.

The CDR3 coding sequence is TGTGCCAGCAGCCCCACGTTACAGTCTGAAGCTTTCTTT. Residues: CASSPTLQSEAFF. J is TRBJ1-1 and V is TRBV7-3; unclear D gene. Germline V gene sequence: CDR1 SGHTA, CDR2 FQGTGA. The CDR3 covers 13 residues. V shed 5 bases and J shed 6 bases, with 13 bases lying between them.

This clonotype came up many times. CDR3 in DNA: TGTGCCAGTAGCCCTACCCTTTACGAGACCCAGTACTTC. Translated: CASSPTLYETQYF. This chain connects TRBV19 to TRBJ2-5, with D unresolved. CDR1 and CDR2 (germline): LNHDA, SQIVND (reference sequence). The V gene lost 6 bases and the J gene lost 5 bases, with 13 bases spanning the gap. This CDR3 has 13 amino acids.

The chain combines TRBV30 with TRBJ2-6, with a weak D call TRBD1 (6 bases). The ends were cut back, 7 bases at V and 1 base at J, with 17 bases in the middle. Germline V gene lookup returns CDR1 GTSNPN and CDR2 SVGIG (reference sequence). This CDR3 has 16 amino acids. CDR3 loop: CALALGGRSGANVLTF. The CDR3 nucleotides read TGTGCCTTGGCATTAGGGGGACGGTCTGGGGCCAACGTCCTGACTTTC.

V usage is TRBV30 and J usage is TRBJ2-5; 11 bases map to TRBD2. CDR3 length: 13 residues. Germline CDR1 reads GTSNPN; CDR2 reads SVGIG (reference sequence). V shed 5 bases, J shed 5 bases, and the junction held 4 bases outside the gene matches. In DNA form, the CDR3 reads TGTGCCTGGGGTACTAGCGGGAGTGAGACCCAGTACTTC. It encodes CAWGTSGSETQYF.

The J gene is TRBJ2-3, the V gene TRBV20-1; TRBD1 matches at 9 bases. The V and J ends lost 6 bases and 8 bases, in that order; junction bases with no gene match: 3. This CDR3 is 11 amino acids long. The V gene's germline CDR1 is DFQATT and CDR2 SNEGSKA (reference sequence). CDR3 protein: CSAPDRGTQYF. The CDR3 DNA follows: TGCAGTGCCCCGGACAGGGGTACGCAGTATTTT.

This clonotype was seen ten or more times. The chain has TRBV5-1 and TRBJ1-2; unclear D gene. Looked up from germline, CDR1 is SGHRS and CDR2 is YFSETQ. There are 13 residues in the CDR3. V lost 0 bases and J 3 bases, leaving 6 bases between the germline ends. The CDR3 nucleotides are TGCGCCAGCAGCTTGGGTGTTGACTATGGCTACACCTTC. Translation gives CASSLGVDYGYTF.

The V and J genes are TRBV5-8 and TRBJ1-3; unclear D gene. CDR1 and CDR2 (germline): SGHTS, YDEGEE. V was shortened by 0 bases and J by 3 bases, with 7 bases between the two germline ends. The CDR3 is made up of 14 amino acids. CDR3 nucleotide sequence: TGTGCCAGCAGCTTGGATAGAATTGGAAACACCATATATTTT. Encoded protein: CASSLDRIGNTIYF.

The chain joins TRBV20-1 to TRBJ1-5; no firm D call. The germline V gene encodes CDR1 DFQATT and CDR2 SNEGSKA (reference sequence). CDR3 size: 17 residues. Trimming cost V 1 base and J 5 bases, with 21 bases left between them. As DNA, the CDR3 is TGCAGTGCTAGAGTCAGTCGGTCGTGGGTGGGGTATCAGCCCCAGCATTTT. Translating it yields CSARVSRSWVGYQPQHF.